Below, 6 T cell receptor beta chains from the same sample are listed, as sequenced in a study of blood T cell repertoires in COVID-19 (dated by TCRdb to 2019 to 2021). The library came from the immunoSEQ multiplex PCR assay. TCRdb carries this immuneACCESS record with in-frame sequences only. Its versions omit some clonotypes, under half of them owing to an unresolved V gene in the studies checked, with the rest unexplained. The sample includes 250,000 to 350,000 clones, with 85% to 90% observed a single time. The ten largest clones capture around 0.8% of the sample. The specimen was peripheral blood. The receptors come from a young man with acute or convalescent COVID-19.

The chain couples TRBV25-1 to TRBJ2-2, with D hard to call. CDR1 is MGHDK, CDR2 SYGVNS, per germline. V was cut by 1 base and J by 4 bases, with 7 bases left in between. There are 14 residues in the CDR3. The CDR3 region is CASSEFRFTGELFF. The CDR3 nucleotides read TGTGCCAGCAGTGAATTTAGATTCACCGGGGAGCTGTTTTTT.

The sample holds one count of this clone. The chain recombines TRBV7-8 with TRBJ1-1; possible D gene TRBD1, 5 bases. Germline V CDR1 and CDR2: SGHVS, FQNEAQ. With 7 bases removed from V and 2 bases from J, the gap between germline ends came to 11 bases. This CDR3 has 13 amino acids. DNA of the CDR3: TGTGCCAGCACCCGACAGCGTAACACTGAAGCTTTCTTT. This encodes CASTRQRNTEAFF.

The genes are TRBV5-1 and TRBJ2-5; maybe TRBD1 (5 bases). V was trimmed by 4 bases and J by 2 bases, leaving 12 bases between them. The CDR3 has 14 amino acids. CDR1 and CDR2 (germline): SGHRS, YFSETQ. CDR3: CASSKSGPQETQYF. Written as DNA, the CDR3 is TGCGCCAGCAGCAAATCAGGGCCTCAAGAGACCCAGTACTTC.

The CDR3 nucleotides are TGCAGCGTTGAAGATCGCTGGGACAGCCGGCTTGAAGCTTTCTTT. Its translation is CSVEDRWDSRLEAFF. This sequence joins TRBV29-1 and TRBJ1-1; 7 bases are a match to TRBD1. The V segment lost 0 bases and the J segment 7 bases; nucleotides outside the gene matches: 11. This CDR3 is 15 amino acids long. Looked up from germline, CDR1 is SQVTM and CDR2 is ANQGSEA.

This clone was observed a few times. The CDR3 here is CASSLARNTEAFF. CDR3 bases: TGTGCCAGCAGCTTAGCCCGTAATACTGAAGCTTTCTTT. This chain links TRBV11-2 with TRBJ1-1; D gene ambiguous. The germline gives CDR1 SGHAT, CDR2 FQNNGV. This CDR3 is built from 13 residues. V was clipped by 1 base and J by 5 bases, with 8 bases between them. Combining the CDR3 with reference TRBV11-2 and TRBJ1-1 gives the whole variable domain EAGVAQSPRYKIIEKRQSVAFWCNPISGHATLYWYQQILGQGPKLLIQFQNNGVVDDSQLPKDRFSAERLKGVDSTLKIQPAKLEDSAVYLCASSLARNTEAFFGQGTRLTVV.

The chain uses TRBV4-2 and TRBJ1-3; TRBD1 agrees at 9 bases. In germline, CDR1 is LGHNA, CDR2 YNFKEQ. There are 18 residues in the CDR3. V shed 5 bases and J 0 bases; nucleotides not matched to a gene: 11. The CDR3 nucleotides are TGTGCCAGCAGCTACAAAACCGGGACAGGGCACTCTGGAAACACCATATATTTT. It yields the protein CASSYKTGTGHSGNTIYF.